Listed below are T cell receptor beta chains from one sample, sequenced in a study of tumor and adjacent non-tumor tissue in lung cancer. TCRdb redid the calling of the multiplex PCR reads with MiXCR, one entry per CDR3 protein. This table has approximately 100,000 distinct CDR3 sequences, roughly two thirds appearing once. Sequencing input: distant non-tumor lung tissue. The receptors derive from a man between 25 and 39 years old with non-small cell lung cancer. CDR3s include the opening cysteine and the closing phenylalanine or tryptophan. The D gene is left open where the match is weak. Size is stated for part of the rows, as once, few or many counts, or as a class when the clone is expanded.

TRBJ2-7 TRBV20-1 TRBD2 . TGCAGTGCTAGAGGACCTAGCGGTCACTCCTACGAGCAGTACTTC CSARGPSGHSYEQYF
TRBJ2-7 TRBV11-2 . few TGTGCCAACAAGCGGGCAGGGTATTACTACGAGCAGTACTTC CANKRAGYYYEQYF
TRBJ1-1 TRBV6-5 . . TGTGCCAGCAGCTCCGGGATAGGGGCGAACACTGAAGCTTTCTTT CASSSGIGANTEAFF
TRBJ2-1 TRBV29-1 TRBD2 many TGCAGCGTCCACGGGATTGGGACTACCTACAATGAGCAGTTCTTC CSVHGIGTTYNEQFF
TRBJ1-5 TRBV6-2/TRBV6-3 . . TGTGTCAGCAGTACCGGCAACAGGGTTGGGCAGCCCCAGCATTTT CVSSTGNRVGQPQHF
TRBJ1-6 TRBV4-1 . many TGCGCCAGCAGCCGAAGCCGGGACCAAAGAAATTCACCCCTCCACTTT CASSRSRDQRNSPLHF
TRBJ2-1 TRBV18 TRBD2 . TGTGCCAGCTCACCTCGGCCGGCGGGAGAGGTTTTCTTC CASSPRPAGEVFF
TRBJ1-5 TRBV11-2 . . TGTGCCAGCAGCTTTGGGGTGAATCAGCCCCAGCATTTT CASSFGVNQPQHF
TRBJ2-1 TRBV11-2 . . TGTGCCGACAGACGAGCGAAGGAGCAGTTCTTC CADRRAKEQFF
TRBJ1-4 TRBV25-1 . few TGTGCCAGCAGTGATCCTGCAACTAATGAAAAACTGTTTTTT CASSDPATNEKLFF
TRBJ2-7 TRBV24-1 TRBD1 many TGTGCCACCAGTGCCCCGGGACAGGCCACGTACGAGCAGTACTTC CATSAPGQATYEQYF
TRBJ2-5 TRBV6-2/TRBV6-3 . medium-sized TGTGCCAGCACCACCCCTGAGGGTATGGAAGAGACCCAGTACTTC CASTTPEGMEETQYF
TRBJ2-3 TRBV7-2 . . TGTACCAGCAGCTTAGTTCCCATTGATACGCAGTATTTT CTSSLVPIDTQYF
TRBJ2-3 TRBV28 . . TGTGCCAGCAGTTTAAGGAGGAGGAACACAGATACACAGTATTTT CASSLRRRNTDTQYF
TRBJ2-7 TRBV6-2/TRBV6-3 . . TGTGCCAACAACAGACGGGGATCCTACGAGCAGTACTTC CANNRRGSYEQYF
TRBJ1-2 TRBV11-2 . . TGTGCCAGCAGCTTAAGTAACTATGACTACACCTTC CASSLSNYDYTF
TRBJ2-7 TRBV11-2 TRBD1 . TGTGCCATCAGCTTAGACAGGGGATCAGTCTATGAGCAGTACTTC CAISLDRGSVYEQYF
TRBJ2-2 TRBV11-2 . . TGTGCCAGCCGGGGACAAGCAGGCACCGGGGAGCTGTTTTTT CASRGQAGTGELFF
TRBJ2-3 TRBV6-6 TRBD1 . TGTACCAGCAGTATGGGACAGGGGACAGATACGCAGTATTTT CTSSMGQGTDTQYF